The entry that follows covers one T cell receptor (beta chain) sequence. Its antigen is unidentified. Unrecorded immune exposures were likely, despite nominal health at sampling. The PCR was carried out with 60 Vbeta primers and 13 Jbeta primers. The method was immunoSEQ multiplex PCR; TCRdb's version includes in-frame clones alone and lacks a portion of them. This sample has tens of thousands of clones, with under 80% found just once. This specimen comes from a study of cytomegalovirus exposure and HLA in healthy donors. V was shortened by 3 bases and J by 3 bases, with 11 bases between the two germline ends. CDR3 size: 14 residues. Per germline, CDR1 ENHRY and CDR2 SYGVKD. Broader study findings: A later analysis showed HLA-associated TCR beta chains outstripping equally common others in clonal expansion. The dataset shows that most TCR sequences were rare, while some public TCRs occurred in many donors.

This clonotype was obtained from a woman aged 25 to 39 in good health and CMV-seronegative. The rearrangement links TRBV10-3 to TRBJ1-1, with D maybe TRBD1 (6 bases). The sample consisted of PBMCs. CDR3 loop: CAISEQGGDTEAFF. DNA for the CDR3: TGTGCCATCAGTGAACAGGGAGGGGACACTGAAGCTTTCTTT.